This T cell receptor beta chain was captured in a study of T cell repertoires in cytomegalovirus infection. For the study at large: Indicated by public TCR beta signatures were CMV infection and matching HLA type. Study results and limitations: Carriers of CMV plus the relevant HLA were identified by cumulative public TCR beta family frequency.

There are many counts of this clonotype. Antigen: not known. TCRdb reprocessed the reads via MiXCR and lists one record per CDR3 protein. The sample consists of some 130,000 distinct CDR3 sequences, more than 7% of them appearing once. The CDR3 consists of 14 residues. Germline CDR1 reads MDHEN; CDR2 reads SYDVKM. Trimming removed 5 bases at V and 8 bases at J, with 15 bases between. The gene calls are TRBV28 and TRBJ1-4; perhaps TRBD1 as D (5 bases). The sequencing sample was made of PBMCs. The sequence came from a human donor in good health (CMV status not recorded). Some clones in this sample may be carry-over from other donors' samples. This CDR3 reads CASSPPGLLEKLFF. For the CDR3, the DNA is TGTGCCAGCAGTCCGCCGGGGCTCTTAGAAAAACTGTTTTTT.